Each of the 10 T cell receptor beta chains below was sequenced from the same sample in a study of blood T cell repertoires in COVID-19. Data came from immunoSEQ multiplex PCR; TCRdb stores just in-frame clones and leaves some out. The table has a few hundred thousand clones, 82% seen once. The sequenced sample consisted of peripheral blood. Receptors were obtained from a woman aged 18-29 years with acute or convalescent COVID-19.

This chain links TRBV28 with TRBJ2-5; possible D gene TRBD2, 6 bases. Trimming stripped 6 bases from V and 4 bases from J, with 18 bases between. This CDR3 has 15 amino acids. The germline gives CDR1 MDHEN, CDR2 SYDVKM. Here the CDR3 reads CASRDAAGTVETQYF. CDR3 nucleotides: TGTGCCAGCAGGGATGCAGCGGGTACCGTAGAGACCCAGTACTTC. The full variable domain, its missing parts supplied by reference TRBV28 and TRBJ2-5, is DVKVTQSSRYLVKRTGEKVFLECVQDMDHENMFWYRQDPGLGLRLIYFSYDVKMKEKGDIPEGYSVSREKKERFSLILESASTNQTSMYLCASRDAAGTVETQYFGPGTRLLVL.

This rearrangement joins TRBV16 to TRBJ2-2; 9 bases align to TRBD1. CDR1 is KGHSY, CDR2 FQNENV, per germline. The CDR3 has 19 amino acids. The ends lost 6 bases at V and 0 bases at J; junction bases unmatched: 14. CDR3 loop: CASSQTSRTGAPNTGELFF. CDR3 in DNA: TGTGCCAGCAGTCAAACCTCTAGGACAGGGGCTCCGAACACCGGGGAGCTGTTTTTT.

This chain joins TRBV2 and TRBJ1-3; the D gene is possibly TRBD1 (6 bases). This CDR3 region has 15 residues. Germline V CDR1 and CDR2: SNHLY, FYNNEI. V was shortened by 2 bases and J by 2 bases, with 10 bases between the two germline ends. DNA for the CDR3: TGTGCCAGCAGTGAACTGGGGGCAACTGGAAACACCATATATTTT. Its translation is CASSELGATGNTIYF.

V and J are TRBV28 and TRBJ1-5; D unresolved. V was pared by 3 bases and J by 6 bases, with 12 bases between. The length of the CDR3 is 14 residues. Germline V gene lookup returns CDR1 MDHEN and CDR2 SYDVKM. The CDR3 DNA reads TGTGCCAGCAGTTTCCGGGTAATGGGTCAGCCCCAGCATTTT. Translation: CASSFRVMGQPQHF.

The chain uses TRBV12-3 or TRBV12-4 and TRBJ1-1, with TRBD1 as a possible D gene (6 bases). CDR3 length: 13 residues. V gave up 6 bases and J gave up 4 bases, with 12 bases separating them. CDR3: CASRTDRRTEAFF. The CDR3 DNA follows: TGTGCCAGCAGAACTGACAGGCGCACTGAAGCTTTCTTT.

The chain has TRBV5-1 and TRBJ1-1; 8 bases agree with TRBD1. Germline loops: CDR1 SGHRS, CDR2 YFSETQ. J lost 3 bases, V lost 4 bases, and 8 bases had no gene match. The CDR3 covers 15 residues. This CDR3 is CASSVRQGADTEAFF. CDR3 nucleotides: TGCGCCAGCAGCGTCCGGCAGGGGGCAGACACTGAAGCTTTCTTT.

The table lists this clone with a few counts. This chain connects TRBV28 to TRBJ1-1; 8 bases map to TRBD1. The CDR3 runs 14 residues. J lost 5 bases, V lost 3 bases, and 5 bases had no gene match. Germline V gene lookup returns CDR1 MDHEN and CDR2 SYDVKM. The CDR3 DNA follows: TGTGCCAGCAGTTTTTCAGGGGGCAGTACTGAAGCTTTCTTT. Encoded protein: CASSFSGGSTEAFF.

This chain joins TRBV15 and TRBJ2-4; 8 nucleotides match TRBD1. The germline V gene has CDR1 LNHNV and CDR2 YYDKDF (reference sequence). The V and J ends lost 0 bases and 3 bases, in that order; junction bases with no gene match: 7. The CDR3 is made up of 17 amino acids. The CDR3 protein is CATSRDWAGGGKNIQYF. Here the CDR3 DNA reads TGTGCCACCAGCAGAGATTGGGCAGGGGGCGGCAAAAACATTCAGTACTTC.

DNA of the CDR3: TGTGCCAGCTCACCACAATCGACAGGAAATGAAAAACTGTTTTTT. Translation: CASSPQSTGNEKLFF. This chain connects TRBV18 to TRBJ1-4, with a possible D match to TRBD1 (6 bases). Germline V gene lookup returns CDR1 KGHSH and CDR2 LQKENI. V lost 1 base, J lost 5 bases, and 11 bases lay in between. The CDR3 covers 15 residues.

V and J are TRBV18 and TRBJ1-2, with 7 positions matching TRBD1. Germline-derived CDR1 and CDR2 are KGHSH and LQKENI. The V and J ends lost 6 bases and 7 bases, in that order; junction bases with no gene match: 8. The CDR3 sequence is 13 residues long. CDR3 loop: CASSPETGSGYTF. CDR3 bases: TGTGCCAGCTCGCCCGAGACAGGGAGTGGCTACACCTTC.